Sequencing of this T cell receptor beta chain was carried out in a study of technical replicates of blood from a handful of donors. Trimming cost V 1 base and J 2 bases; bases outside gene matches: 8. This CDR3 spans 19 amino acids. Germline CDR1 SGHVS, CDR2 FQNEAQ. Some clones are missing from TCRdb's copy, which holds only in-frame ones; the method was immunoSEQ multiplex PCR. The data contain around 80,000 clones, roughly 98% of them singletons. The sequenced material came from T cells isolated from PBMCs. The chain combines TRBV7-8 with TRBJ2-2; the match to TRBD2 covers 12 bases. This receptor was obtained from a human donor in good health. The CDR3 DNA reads TGTGCCAGCAGCTTAGACGGACTAGCGGGACTTTATAACACCGGGGAGCTGTTTTTT. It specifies CASSLDGLAGLYNTGELFF.